This T cell receptor beta chain was identified during a study of blood T cell repertoires in COVID-19. Study-wide context: The origin of the acute and convalescent COVID-19 samples was the United States, Italy and Spain.

In the original workflow: The assay estimated nucleated cells by amplifying reference gene primers. This table comes from immunoSEQ multiplex PCR, and its TCRdb copy is limited to in-frame clones, with some not included. V, J and clone size reflect that table, while D and trimming were determined from the DNA. The table lists about 280,000 clones, approximately 80% of them singletons, with approximately 5% in the top ten. Participants were aged about 18 to 95 years, lived in 24 US areas, and enrolled virtually. Cohort assignment relied on participant-reported clinical history. The sequence derives from a man between 35 and 55 years old who had been exposed to COVID-19. Material: PBMCs or T cells enriched from blood (not recorded which).

The CDR3 DNA reads TGTGCCATCAGTGCCGGCCAGGGGGGAGGAACTAATGAAAAACTGTTTTTT. Translation gives CAISAGQGGGTNEKLFF. The chain uses TRBV10-3 and TRBJ1-4, with 7 bases lining up with TRBD1. Germline loops: CDR1 ENHRY, CDR2 SYGVKD. Germline trimming cut 4 bases from V and 1 base from J; bases unmatched to any gene: 9. This CDR3 comprises 17 residues.